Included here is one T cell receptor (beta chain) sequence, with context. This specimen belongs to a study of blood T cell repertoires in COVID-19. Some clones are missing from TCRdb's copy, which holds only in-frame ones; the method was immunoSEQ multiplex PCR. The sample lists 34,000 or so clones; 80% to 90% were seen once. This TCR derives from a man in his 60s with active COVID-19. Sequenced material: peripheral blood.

The CDR3 nucleotides are TGTGCCAGCAGCCAGGTCCCTAAAAATTCACCCCTCCACTTT. Translation: CASSQVPKNSPLHF. The chain is built from TRBV3-1 (or the pseudogene TRBV3-2) and TRBJ1-6; D is uncertain. Trimming left V 3 bases short and J 7 bases short, with 10 bases between. The germline CDR1 and CDR2 sequences are LGHDT and YNNKEL (reference sequence). CDR3 size: 14 residues.